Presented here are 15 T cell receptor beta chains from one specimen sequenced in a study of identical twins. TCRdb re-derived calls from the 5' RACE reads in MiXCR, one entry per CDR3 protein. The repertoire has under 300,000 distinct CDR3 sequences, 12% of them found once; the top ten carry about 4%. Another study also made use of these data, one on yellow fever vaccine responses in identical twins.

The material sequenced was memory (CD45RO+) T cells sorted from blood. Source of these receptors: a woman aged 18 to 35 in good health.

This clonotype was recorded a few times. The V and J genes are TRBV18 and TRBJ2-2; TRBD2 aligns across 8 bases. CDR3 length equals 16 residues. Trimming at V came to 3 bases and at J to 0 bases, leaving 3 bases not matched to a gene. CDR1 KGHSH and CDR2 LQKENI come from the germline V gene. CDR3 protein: CASSPSGISNTGELFF. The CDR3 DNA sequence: TGTGCCAGCTCACCTAGCGGGATCTCGAACACCGGGGAGCTGTTTTTT.

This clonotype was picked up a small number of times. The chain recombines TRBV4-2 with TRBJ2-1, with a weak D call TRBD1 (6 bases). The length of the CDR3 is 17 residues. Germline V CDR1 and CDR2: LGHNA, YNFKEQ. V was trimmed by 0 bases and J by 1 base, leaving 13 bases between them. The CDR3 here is CASSQDWRQGSYNEQFF. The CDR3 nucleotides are TGTGCCAGCAGCCAAGACTGGCGCCAGGGGTCCTACAATGAGCAGTTCTTC.

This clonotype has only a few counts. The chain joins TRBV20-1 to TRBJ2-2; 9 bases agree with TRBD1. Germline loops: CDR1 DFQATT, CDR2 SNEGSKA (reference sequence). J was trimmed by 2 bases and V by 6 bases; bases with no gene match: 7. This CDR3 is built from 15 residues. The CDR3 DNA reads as TGCAGTGCAAAACCGGGACAGGGTAACACCGGGGAGCTGTTTTTT. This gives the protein CSAKPGQGNTGELFF.

CDR3 sequence (DNA): TGTGCCAGCAGTTTAGGGGGGGAGGGGACCCAGTACTTC. Translating gives CASSLGGEGTQYF. The chain has TRBV12-3 or TRBV12-4 and TRBJ2-5; 7 bases line up with TRBD2. The V segment lost 1 base and the J segment 7 bases; nucleotides outside the gene matches: 3. This CDR3 spans 13 amino acids.

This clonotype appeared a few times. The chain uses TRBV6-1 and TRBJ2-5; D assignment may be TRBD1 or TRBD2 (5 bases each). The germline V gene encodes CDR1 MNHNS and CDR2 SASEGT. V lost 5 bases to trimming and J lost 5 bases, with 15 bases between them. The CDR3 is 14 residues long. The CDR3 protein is CASSPGAYSETQYF. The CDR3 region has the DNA TGTGCCAGCAGTCCCGGGGCCTACTCCGAGACCCAGTACTTC.

CDR3 in amino acids: CASSQDRLQYF. Written as DNA, the CDR3 is TGTGCCAGCAGCCAAGACAGGTTGCAGTACTTC. The genes are TRBV3-1 and TRBJ2-7; D gene uncertain. The CDR3 runs 11 residues. V was clipped by 0 bases and J by 9 bases, with 6 bases between them. CDR1 is LGHDT, CDR2 YNNKEL, per germline (reference sequence).

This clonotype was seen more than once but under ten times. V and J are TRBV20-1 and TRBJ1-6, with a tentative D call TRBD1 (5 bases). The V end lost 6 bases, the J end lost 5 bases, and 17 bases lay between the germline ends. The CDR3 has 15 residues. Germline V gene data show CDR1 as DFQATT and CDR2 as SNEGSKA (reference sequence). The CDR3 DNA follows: TGCAGTGCCAACCTTTTATCAGGGAATAATTCACCCCTCCACTTT. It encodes CSANLLSGNNSPLHF.

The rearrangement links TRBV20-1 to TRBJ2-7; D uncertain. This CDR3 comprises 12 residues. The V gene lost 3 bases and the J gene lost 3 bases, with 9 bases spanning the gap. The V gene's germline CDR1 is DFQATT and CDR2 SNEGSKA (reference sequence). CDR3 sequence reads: CSASSMGYEQYF. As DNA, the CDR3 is TGCAGTGCTAGTAGTATGGGCTACGAGCAGTACTTC.

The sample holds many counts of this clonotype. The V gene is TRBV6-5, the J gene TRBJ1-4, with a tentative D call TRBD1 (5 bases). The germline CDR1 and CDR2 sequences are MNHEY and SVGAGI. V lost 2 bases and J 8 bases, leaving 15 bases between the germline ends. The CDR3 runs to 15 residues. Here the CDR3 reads CASSYTREPQEKLFF. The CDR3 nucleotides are TGTGCCAGCAGTTACACCAGGGAACCCCAGGAAAAACTGTTTTTT.

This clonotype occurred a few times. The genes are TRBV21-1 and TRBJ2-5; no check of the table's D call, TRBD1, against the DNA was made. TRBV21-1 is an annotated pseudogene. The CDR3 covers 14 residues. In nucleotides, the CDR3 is TGTGCCAGCCTACAGGACAGTCCAAAAGAGACCCAGTACTTC. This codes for CASLQDSPKETQYF.

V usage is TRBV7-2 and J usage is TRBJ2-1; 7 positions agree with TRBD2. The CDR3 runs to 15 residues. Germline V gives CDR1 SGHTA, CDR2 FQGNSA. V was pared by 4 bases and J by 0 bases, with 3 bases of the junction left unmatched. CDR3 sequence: CASSYQRGSYNEQFF. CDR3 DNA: TGTGCCAGCAGCTACCAGCGGGGCTCCTACAATGAGCAGTTCTTC.

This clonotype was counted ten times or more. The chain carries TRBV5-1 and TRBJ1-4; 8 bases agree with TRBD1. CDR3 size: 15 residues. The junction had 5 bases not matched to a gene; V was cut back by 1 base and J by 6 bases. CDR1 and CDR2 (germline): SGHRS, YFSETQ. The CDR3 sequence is CASSLLAGGDEKLFF. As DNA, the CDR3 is TGCGCCAGCAGCTTGTTGGCAGGGGGCGATGAAAAACTGTTTTTT.

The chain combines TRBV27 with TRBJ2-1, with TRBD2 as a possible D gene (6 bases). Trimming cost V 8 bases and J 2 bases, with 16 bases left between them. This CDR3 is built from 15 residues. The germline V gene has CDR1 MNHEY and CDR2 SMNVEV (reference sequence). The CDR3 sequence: CASSKIGGPYNEQFF. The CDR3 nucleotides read TGTGCCAGCTCTAAAATCGGGGGTCCCTACAATGAGCAGTTCTTC.

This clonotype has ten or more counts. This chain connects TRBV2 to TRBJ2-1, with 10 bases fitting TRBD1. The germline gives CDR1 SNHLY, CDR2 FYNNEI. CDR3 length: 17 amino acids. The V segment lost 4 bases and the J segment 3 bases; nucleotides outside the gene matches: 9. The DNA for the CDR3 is TGTGCCAGCAGTGTAAACCCCGGGACAGGGGACTACAATGAGCAGTTCTTC. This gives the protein CASSVNPGTGDYNEQFF.

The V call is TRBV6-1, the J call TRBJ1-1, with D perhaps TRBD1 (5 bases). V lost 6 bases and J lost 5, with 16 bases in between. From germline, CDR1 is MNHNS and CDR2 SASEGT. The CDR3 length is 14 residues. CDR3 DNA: TGTGCCAGCAGCACCGACAGTCAGAGGACTGAAGCTTTCTTT. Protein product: CASSTDSQRTEAFF.